This T cell receptor (beta chain) was captured by sequencing in a study of blood T cell repertoires in COVID-19. J was trimmed by 4 bases and V by 8 bases; bases with no gene match: 11. This CDR3 comprises 16 residues. Germline V lookup: CDR1 MNHEY, CDR2 SMNVEV (reference sequence). Per the original data handling: Nucleated cell counts were estimated from reference gene primer amplification. Assay used: immunoSEQ multiplex PCR; TCRdb lists only in-frame clones, some missing. The DNA was the basis for D and trimming; V, J and clone size are from that table. The sample comprises around 60,000 clones, approximately 82% of which are singletons, and approximately 3.5% rests with the top ten.

The clonotype was recovered from a woman older than 75 with acute or convalescent COVID-19. The chain links TRBV27 to TRBJ1-2; 12 bases line up with TRBD1. Sequencing input: peripheral blood. CDR3 DNA: TGTGCCAGCCGACCCCCCGGGACAGGGGGCCTCTATGGCTACACCTTC. The encoded protein is CASRPPGTGGLYGYTF.